Listed here are 28 T cell receptor beta chains from one sample, sequenced in a study of shared clonotypes between healthy human individuals. The repertoire was sequenced with immunoSEQ multiplex PCR; TCRdb's copy has only in-frame clones and lacks some. In the table there are 850,000 to 1,200,000 clones, roughly 75% of which are singletons. The sequenced material came from memory CD4+ T cells sorted from blood. Subset defined: CD45RA-negative fraction. Every receptor here comes from a man aged 18 to 29 in good health.

This clone has a single count. Sequence at one end of the junction differs from germline and may be a read error. Other nucleotide sequences from this sample produce the same CDR3. The chain links TRBV7-7 to TRBJ1-1; D call uncertain. The CDR3 is made up of 13 amino acids. CDR1 and CDR2 (germline): SSHAT, FNYEAQ (reference sequence). CDR3 DNA: TGTGCTAGCAGCTTGGAACGAGGAACTGAAGCTTTCTTT. Translation: CASSLERGTEAFF.

The chain links TRBV11-3 to TRBJ2-7; TRBD1 agrees at 9 bases. This CDR3 comprises 15 residues. Germline lookup yields CDR1 SGHNT and CDR2 YENEEA. The J segment lost 6 bases and the V segment lost 5 bases, leaving 11 bases of the junction unmatched. The CDR3 DNA reads as TGTGCCAGCAGCCTAGTGACAGGGGGGATCTCCGAGCAGTACTTC. Amino acids: CASSLVTGGISEQYF.

J is TRBJ2-7 and V is TRBV7-2, with 7 bases that match TRBD2. Germline V gene data show CDR1 as SGHTA and CDR2 as FQGNSA. The CDR3 contains 14 residues. J was trimmed by 4 bases and V by 5 bases; bases with no gene match: 8. CDR3 sequence (DNA): TGTGCCAGCAGCCCCGTAGCGGGTTGGTACGAGCAGTACTTC. Translation gives CASSPVAGWYEQYF.

This clone came up once. The V call is TRBV18, the J call TRBJ2-3; tentatively, D is TRBD1 (6 bases). Trimming shortened V by 0 bases and J by 4 bases, and 17 bases separated the two germline ends. Germline V gene sequence: CDR1 KGHSH, CDR2 LQKENI. CDR3 length: 17 amino acids. The CDR3 sequence: CASSPPNRVVVSDTQYF. CDR3 in DNA: TGTGCCAGCTCACCACCGAACAGGGTGGTAGTGTCAGATACGCAGTATTTT.

J is TRBJ1-4 and V is TRBV5-1; no clear D. Trimming removed 2 bases at V and 8 bases at J, with 13 bases between. The CDR3 contains 14 residues. The germline gives CDR1 SGHRS, CDR2 YFSETQ. CDR3 DNA: TGCGCCAGCAGCTTTTACGAGAAAGGAGAAAAACTGTTTTTT. This encodes CASSFYEKGEKLFF.

The chain carries TRBV6-1 and TRBJ1-5, with D hard to call. V was pared by 7 bases and J by 8 bases, with 18 bases between. The CDR3 runs to 14 residues. From germline, CDR1 is MNHNS and CDR2 SASEGT. The CDR3 here is CASNRGGSLEPQHF. The CDR3 DNA reads as TGTGCCAGCAACCGAGGTGGATCGTTGGAGCCCCAGCATTTT.

The sample holds a few counts of this clone. The V gene is TRBV30, the J gene TRBJ1-1; maybe TRBD1 (6 bases). The germline CDR1 and CDR2 sequences are GTSNPN and SVGIG (reference sequence). Trimming left V 5 bases short and J 0 bases short, with 7 bases between. CDR3 length: 12 amino acids. Here the CDR3 DNA reads TGTGCCTGGGGACAGATGAACACTGAAGCTTTCTTT. This codes for CAWGQMNTEAFF.

The gene calls are TRBV5-6 and TRBJ2-7; the D is unclear. Germline V CDR1 and CDR2: SGHDT, YYEEEE. V gave up 0 bases and J gave up 2 bases, with 12 bases separating them. The CDR3 length is 15 residues. CDR3 residues: CASSLDLSKTYEQYF. DNA of the CDR3: TGTGCCAGCAGCTTGGATCTCTCCAAGACCTACGAGCAGTACTTC.

The rearrangement joins TRBV28 to TRBJ1-2; TRBD1 agrees at 8 bases. The length of the CDR3 is 12 residues. Germline CDR1 reads MDHEN; CDR2 reads SYDVKM. V trimming: 3 bases; J trimming: 8 bases; junction bases outside the gene matches: 2. CDR3 in DNA: TGTGCCAGCAGTTTGAACAGGGGGGGCTACACCTTC. Translating it yields CASSLNRGGYTF.

In this sample, this clone turned up a few times. This chain uses TRBV7-6 with TRBJ2-5, with no clear D. Deletions cut 1 base from V and 6 bases from J, with 9 bases between. CDR3 length: 13 residues. CDR1 and CDR2 from the germline V gene are SGHVS and FNYEAQ. CDR3 sequence reads: CASSLEAVQTQYF. CDR3 sequence (DNA): TGTGCCAGCAGCTTAGAGGCGGTACAGACCCAGTACTTC.

The chain combines TRBV10-3 with TRBJ2-2; no firm D call. V gave up 3 bases and J gave up 7 bases, with 3 bases separating them. CDR1 ENHRY and CDR2 SYGVKD come from the germline V gene. The CDR3 has 11 amino acids. The CDR3: CAISDNGELFF. DNA of the CDR3: TGTGCCATCAGTGATAACGGGGAGCTGTTTTTT.

This chain uses TRBV10-3 with TRBJ2-2; 10 bases map to TRBD2. From germline, CDR1 is ENHRY and CDR2 SYGVKD. There are 15 residues in the CDR3. After removal of 8 bases from V and 2 bases from J, the junction contained 5 bases not matched to a gene. CDR3: CAILSGGENTGELFF. The DNA for the CDR3 is TGTGCCATCCTAAGCGGGGGGGAAAACACCGGGGAGCTGTTTTTT.

CDR3 sequence reads: CASSQAPLQRYTEAFF. In DNA form, the CDR3 reads TGCGCCAGCAGCCAGGCCCCCCTACAGCGGTACACTGAAGCTTTCTTT. The rearrangement uses TRBV4-3 and TRBJ1-1; D is ambiguous. Looked up from germline, CDR1 is LGHNA and CDR2 is YSLEER. V lost 3 bases and J 3 bases, leaving 17 bases between the germline ends. The CDR3 runs 16 residues.

A word on this clone: Other DNA sequences in this sample translate to the same CDR3. The rearrangement joins TRBV4-1 to TRBJ1-3; 9 bases agree with TRBD1. With V trimmed by 3 bases and J by 4 bases, 4 bases remained unmatched. This CDR3 contains 15 residues. Germline CDR1 is MGHRA and CDR2 is YSYEKL. In DNA form, the CDR3 reads TGCGCCAGCAGCCAGGGACAGGGAACCGGAAACACCATATATTTT. The encoded protein is CASSQGQGTGNTIYF.

On this clone itself: Other DNA variants within this sample encode the same CDR3. The chain joins TRBV19 to TRBJ1-2; no reliable D call. The ends were cut back, 6 bases at V and 4 bases at J, with 6 bases in the middle. Germline values: CDR1 LNHDA, CDR2 SQIVND (reference sequence). CDR3 length: 11 amino acids. For the CDR3, the DNA is TGTGCCAGTAGGGAGAGCTATGGCTACACCTTC. Amino acids: CASRESYGYTF.

The chain carries TRBV10-3 and TRBJ2-7; maybe TRBD2 (6 bases). Germline V CDR1 and CDR2: ENHRY, SYGVKD. This CDR3 is 13 amino acids long. The V end was cut by 6 bases, the J end by 3 bases, with 12 bases between. The CDR3 sequence is CAIRGGSYYEQYF. The CDR3 DNA follows: TGTGCCATCAGGGGAGGCAGCTACTACGAGCAGTACTTC.

This clone was seen only once. The chain has TRBV7-9 and TRBJ1-1; 7 positions match TRBD1. With V trimmed by 2 bases and J by 3 bases, 6 bases remained unmatched. This CDR3 spans 15 amino acids. From germline, CDR1 is SEHNR and CDR2 FQNEAQ (reference sequence). The chain's CDR3 is CASSLIGQADTEAFF. DNA of the CDR3: TGTGCCAGCAGCTTAATTGGACAGGCGGACACTGAAGCTTTCTTT.

This rearrangement joins TRBV6-5 to TRBJ2-6; D uncertain. CDR1 MNHEY and CDR2 SVGAGI come from the germline V gene. The CDR3 consists of 15 residues. The ends were cut back, 6 bases at V and 2 bases at J, with 11 bases in the middle. The CDR3 sequence is CASSTTGTGANVLTF. The CDR3 region has the DNA TGTGCCAGCAGCACTACCGGAACTGGGGCCAACGTCCTGACTTTC.

CDR3 in amino acids: CASSVLDTGELFF. The CDR3 DNA is TGCGCCAGCAGTGTTCTGGATACCGGGGAGCTGTTTTTT. The chain is built from TRBV10-2 and TRBJ2-2, with no clear D. Trimming took 4 bases from V and 5 from J, leaving 8 bases between them. Per germline, CDR1 WSHSY and CDR2 SAAADI. The CDR3 has 13 residues.

The V gene is TRBV5-1, the J gene TRBJ1-2; TRBD1 matches at 10 bases. V shed 3 bases and J 3 bases; nucleotides not matched to a gene: 5. Germline loops: CDR1 SGHRS, CDR2 YFSETQ. CDR3 length equals 15 residues. Written as DNA, the CDR3 is TGCGCCAGCAGCTCGGGGACAGGGGTTTACTATGGCTACACCTTC. Residues: CASSSGTGVYYGYTF. Supplemented by reference TRBV5-1 and TRBJ1-2, the full variable domain reads KAGVTQTPRYLIKTRGQQVTLSCSPISGHRSVSWYQQTPGQGLQFLFEYFSETQRNKGNFPGRFSGRQFSNSRSEMNVSTLELGDSALYLCASSSGTGVYYGYTFGSGTRLTVV.

There are a few counts of this clone. The chain carries TRBV7-6 and TRBJ1-3; 9 nucleotides line up with TRBD1. After removal of 1 base from V and 8 bases from J, the junction contained 9 bases not matched to a gene. Per germline, CDR1 SGHVS and CDR2 FNYEAQ. This CDR3 has 16 residues. The DNA of the CDR3 is TGTGCCAGCAGCTTAGAGACGGGACAGGGCGGGGACACCATATATTTT. Translating it yields CASSLETGQGGDTIYF.

This chain connects TRBV7-2 to TRBJ2-5; 8 bases are shared with TRBD2. The V gene's germline CDR1 is SGHTA and CDR2 FQGNSA. The V and J ends lost 1 base and 7 bases, in that order; junction bases with no gene match: 2. The CDR3 length is 13 residues. CDR3 sequence reads: CASSLESGGTQYF. CDR3 DNA sequence: TGTGCCAGCAGCTTAGAGAGCGGGGGGACCCAGTACTTC. Full variable domain (rest looked up from reference TRBV7-2 and TRBJ2-5): GAGVSQSPSNKVTEKGKDVELRCDPISGHTALYWYRQSLGQGLEFLIYFQGNSAPDKSGLPSDRFSAERTGGSVSTLTIQRTQQEDSAVYLCASSLESGGTQYFGPGTRLLVL.

The chain links TRBV9 to TRBJ2-5; 8 positions agree with TRBD1. The CDR3 spans 16 residues. The V segment lost 0 bases and the J segment 0 bases; nucleotides outside the gene matches: 4. The germline gives CDR1 SGDLS, CDR2 YYNGEE. This CDR3 is CASSVETGGYQETQYF. CDR3 nucleotide sequence: TGTGCCAGCAGCGTAGAAACAGGGGGTTACCAAGAGACCCAGTACTTC.

This rearrangement joins TRBV19 to TRBJ2-2; D is possibly TRBD1 (5 bases). Trimming shortened V by 4 bases and J by 7 bases, and 13 bases separated the two germline ends. This CDR3 comprises 14 residues. Germline-derived CDR1 and CDR2 are LNHDA and SQIVND (reference sequence). This CDR3 is CASSSDFRVGELFF. In DNA, the CDR3 is TGTGCCAGTAGTAGTGACTTCAGGGTCGGGGAGCTGTTTTTT.

The chain uses TRBV5-1 and TRBJ2-1; 8 bases agree with TRBD2. With 5 bases clipped from V and 3 bases from J, the junction kept 10 bases outside the gene matches. CDR3 length: 16 amino acids. CDR1 is SGHRS, CDR2 YFSETQ, per germline. The CDR3 loop reads CASRTGAAGGYNEQFF. As DNA, the CDR3 is TGCGCCAGCAGAACTGGGGCGGCGGGAGGCTACAATGAGCAGTTCTTC.

This chain uses TRBV2 with TRBJ2-5, with no clear D. V was shortened by 2 bases and J by 8 bases, with 9 bases between the two germline ends. The CDR3 is 12 amino acids. Looked up from germline, CDR1 is SNHLY and CDR2 is FYNNEI. CDR3 bases: TGTGCCAGCAGTGAATTCCGGGCTACCCAGTACTTC. Translation gives CASSEFRATQYF.

The CDR3 DNA is TGCGCCAGCAGCTTGGATCTCCGGACAGCCTCAGGAAACACCATATATTTT. Protein sequence: CASSLDLRTASGNTIYF. The chain joins TRBV5-1 to TRBJ1-3, with D possibly matching TRBD1 (6 bases). The V end lost 0 bases, the J end lost 4 bases, and 17 bases lay between the germline ends. Germline assignment: CDR1 SGHRS and CDR2 YFSETQ. This CDR3 has 17 amino acids.

The chain carries TRBV10-2 and TRBJ2-7; 11 nucleotides agree with TRBD1. The CDR3 spans 14 residues. The germline gives CDR1 WSHSY, CDR2 SAAADI. Trimming took 6 bases from V and 5 from J; bases not matched to a gene: 6. Written as DNA, the CDR3 is TGCGCCAGCAGAGAGGGACAGGGGGAGGACGAGCAGTACTTC. As protein: CASREGQGEDEQYF.